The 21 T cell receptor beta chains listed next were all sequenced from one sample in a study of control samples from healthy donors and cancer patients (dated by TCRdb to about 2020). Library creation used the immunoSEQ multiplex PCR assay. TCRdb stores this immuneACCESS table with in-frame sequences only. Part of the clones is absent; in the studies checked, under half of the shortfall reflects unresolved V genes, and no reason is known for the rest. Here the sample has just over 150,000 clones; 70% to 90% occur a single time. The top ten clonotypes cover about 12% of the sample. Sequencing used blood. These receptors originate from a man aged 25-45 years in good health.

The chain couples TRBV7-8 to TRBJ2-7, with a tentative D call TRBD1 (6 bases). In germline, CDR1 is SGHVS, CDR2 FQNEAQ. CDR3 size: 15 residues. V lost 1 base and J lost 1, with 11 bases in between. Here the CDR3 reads CASSLEHRASYEQYF. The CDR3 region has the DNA TGTGCCAGCAGCTTAGAGCACAGGGCGTCCTACGAGCAGTACTTC.

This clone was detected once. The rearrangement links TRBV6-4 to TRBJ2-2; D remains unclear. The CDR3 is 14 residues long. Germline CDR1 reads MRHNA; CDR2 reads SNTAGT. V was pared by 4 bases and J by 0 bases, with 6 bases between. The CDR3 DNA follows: TGTGCCAGCAGTGGATCGGCGAACACCGGGGAGCTGTTTTTT. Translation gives CASSGSANTGELFF.

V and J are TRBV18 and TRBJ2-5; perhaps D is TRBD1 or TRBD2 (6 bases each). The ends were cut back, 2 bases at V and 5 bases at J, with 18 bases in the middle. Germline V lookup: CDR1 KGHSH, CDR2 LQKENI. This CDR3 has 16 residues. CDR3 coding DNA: TGTGCCAGCTCACCAATAGGGCAGGGGAGGATGGAGACCCAGTACTTC. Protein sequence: CASSPIGQGRMETQYF. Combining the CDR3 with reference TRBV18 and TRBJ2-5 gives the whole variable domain NAGVMQNPRHLVRRRGQEARLRCSPMKGHSHVYWYRQLPEEGLKFMVYLQKENIIDESGMPKERFSAEFPKEGPSILRIQQVVRGDSAAYFCASSPIGQGRMETQYFGPGTRLLVL.

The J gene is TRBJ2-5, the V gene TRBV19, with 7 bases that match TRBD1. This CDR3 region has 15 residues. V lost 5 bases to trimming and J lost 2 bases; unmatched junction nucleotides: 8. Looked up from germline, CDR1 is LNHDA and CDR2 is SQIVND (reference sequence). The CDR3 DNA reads TGTGCCAGTAGTCCAAGACAGGGAAATCAAGAGACCCAGTACTTC. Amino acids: CASSPRQGNQETQYF.

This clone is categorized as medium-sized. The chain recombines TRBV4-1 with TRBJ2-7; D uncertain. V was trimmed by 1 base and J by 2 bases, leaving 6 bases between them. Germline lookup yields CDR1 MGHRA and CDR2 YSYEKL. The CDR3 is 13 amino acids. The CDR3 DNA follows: TGCGCCAGCAGCCAAGCTTCTACCTACGAGCAGTACTTC. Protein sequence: CASSQASTYEQYF.

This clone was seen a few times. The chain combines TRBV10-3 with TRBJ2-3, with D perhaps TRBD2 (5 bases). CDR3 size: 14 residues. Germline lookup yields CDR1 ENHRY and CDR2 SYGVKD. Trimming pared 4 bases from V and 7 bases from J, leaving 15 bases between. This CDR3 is CAISGRLEANTQYF. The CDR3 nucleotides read TGTGCCATCAGTGGGAGGTTGGAGGCGAATACGCAGTATTTT.

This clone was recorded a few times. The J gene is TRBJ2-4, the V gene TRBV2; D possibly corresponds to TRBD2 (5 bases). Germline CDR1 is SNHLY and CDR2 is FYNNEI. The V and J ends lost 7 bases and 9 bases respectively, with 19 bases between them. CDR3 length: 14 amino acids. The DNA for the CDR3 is TGTGCCAGCATGATGGGTAGCGCTCGGGGCATTCAGTACTTC. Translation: CASMMGSARGIQYF. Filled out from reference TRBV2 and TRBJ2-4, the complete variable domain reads EPEVTQTPSHQVTQMGQEVILRCVPISNHLYFYWYRQILGQKVEFLVSFYNNEISEKSEIFDDQFSVERPDGSNFTLKIRSTKLEDSAMYFCASMMGSARGIQYFGAGTRLSVL.

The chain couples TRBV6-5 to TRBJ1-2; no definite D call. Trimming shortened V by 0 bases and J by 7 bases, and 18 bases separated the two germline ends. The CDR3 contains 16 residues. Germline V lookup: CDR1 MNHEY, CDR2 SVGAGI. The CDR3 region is CASSYSWGRTALGYTF. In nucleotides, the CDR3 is TGTGCCAGCAGTTACTCCTGGGGTCGGACGGCGCTTGGCTACACCTTC.

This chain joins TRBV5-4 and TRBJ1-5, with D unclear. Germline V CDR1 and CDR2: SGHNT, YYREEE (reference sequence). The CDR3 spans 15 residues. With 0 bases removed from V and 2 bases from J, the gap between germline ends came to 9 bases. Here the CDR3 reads CASSLGGSGNQPQHF. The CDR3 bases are TGTGCCAGCAGCTTGGGGGGATCGGGCAATCAGCCCCAGCATTTT.

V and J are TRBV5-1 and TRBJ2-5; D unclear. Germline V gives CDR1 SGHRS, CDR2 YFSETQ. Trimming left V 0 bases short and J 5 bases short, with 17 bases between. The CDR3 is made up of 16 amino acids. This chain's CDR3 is CASSLASAELLETQYF. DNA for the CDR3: TGCGCCAGCAGCTTGGCCAGCGCGGAGCTTCTTGAGACCCAGTACTTC.

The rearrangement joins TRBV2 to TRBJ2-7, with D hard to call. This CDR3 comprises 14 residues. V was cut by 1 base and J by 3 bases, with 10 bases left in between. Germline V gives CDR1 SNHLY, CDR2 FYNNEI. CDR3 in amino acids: CASSEVGLGYEQYF. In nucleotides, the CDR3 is TGTGCCAGCAGTGAAGTGGGCCTTGGCTACGAGCAGTACTTC.

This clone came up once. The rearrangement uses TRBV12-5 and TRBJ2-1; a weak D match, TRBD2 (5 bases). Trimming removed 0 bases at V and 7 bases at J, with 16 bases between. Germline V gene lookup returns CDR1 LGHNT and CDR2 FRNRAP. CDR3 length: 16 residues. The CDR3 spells CASGLVLGKGGNEQFF. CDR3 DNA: TGTGCTAGTGGTTTGGTCCTCGGGAAAGGAGGTAATGAGCAGTTCTTC.

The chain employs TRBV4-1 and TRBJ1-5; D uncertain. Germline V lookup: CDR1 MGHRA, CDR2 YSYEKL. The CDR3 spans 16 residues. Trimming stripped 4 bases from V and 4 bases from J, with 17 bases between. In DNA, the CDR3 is TGCGCCAGCAGCCCTCCCATTCAGGCGGGGAATCAGCCCCAGCATTTT. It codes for CASSPPIQAGNQPQHF.

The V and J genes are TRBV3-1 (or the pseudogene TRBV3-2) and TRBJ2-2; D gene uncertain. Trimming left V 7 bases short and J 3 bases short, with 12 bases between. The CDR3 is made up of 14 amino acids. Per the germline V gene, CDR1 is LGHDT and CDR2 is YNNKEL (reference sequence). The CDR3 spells CASMSSPDTGELFF. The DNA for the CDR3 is TGTGCCAGCATGAGCTCCCCGGACACCGGGGAGCTGTTTTTT.

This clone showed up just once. The CDR3 loop reads CASSIRSPDEAFF. CDR3 nucleotides: TGTGCCAGCAGCATCAGAAGCCCGGATGAAGCTTTCTTT. The chain joins TRBV7-2 to TRBJ1-1, with D hard to call. Germline V gives CDR1 SGHTA, CDR2 FQGNSA. Trimming left V 5 bases short and J 7 bases short, with 14 bases between. CDR3 size: 13 residues.

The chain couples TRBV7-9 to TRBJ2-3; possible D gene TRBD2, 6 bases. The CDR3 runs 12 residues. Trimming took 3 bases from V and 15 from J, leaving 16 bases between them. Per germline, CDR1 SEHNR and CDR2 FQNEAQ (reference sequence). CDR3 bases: TGTGCCAGCAGCTTCAGGACCATGGGGGGATATTTT. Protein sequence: CASSFRTMGGYF. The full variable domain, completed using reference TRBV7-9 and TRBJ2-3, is DTGVSQNPRHKITKRGQNVTFRCDPISEHNRLYWYRQTLGQGPEFLTYFQNEAQLEKSRLLSDRFSAERPKGSFSTLEIQRTEQGDSAMYLCASSFRTMGGYFGPGTRLTVL.

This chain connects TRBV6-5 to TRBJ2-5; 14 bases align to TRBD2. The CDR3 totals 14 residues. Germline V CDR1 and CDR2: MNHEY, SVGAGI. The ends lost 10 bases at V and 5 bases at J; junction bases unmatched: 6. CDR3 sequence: CATRGLAGAETQYF. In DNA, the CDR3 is TGTGCCACCAGGGGACTAGCGGGAGCGGAGACCCAGTACTTC.

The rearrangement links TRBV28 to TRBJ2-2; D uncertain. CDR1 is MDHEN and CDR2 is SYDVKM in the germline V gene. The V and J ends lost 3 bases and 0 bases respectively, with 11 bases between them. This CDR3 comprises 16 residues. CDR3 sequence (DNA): TGTGCCAGCAGTTTGCATATTGGGTCGAACACCGGGGAGCTGTTTTTT. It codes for CASSLHIGSNTGELFF.

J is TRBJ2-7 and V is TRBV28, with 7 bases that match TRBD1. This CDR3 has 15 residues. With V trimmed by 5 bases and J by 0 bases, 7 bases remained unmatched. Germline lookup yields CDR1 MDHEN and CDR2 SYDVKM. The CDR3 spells CASSSLDRSSYEQYF. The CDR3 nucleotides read TGTGCCAGCAGTAGCTTGGACAGGAGCTCCTACGAGCAGTACTTC.

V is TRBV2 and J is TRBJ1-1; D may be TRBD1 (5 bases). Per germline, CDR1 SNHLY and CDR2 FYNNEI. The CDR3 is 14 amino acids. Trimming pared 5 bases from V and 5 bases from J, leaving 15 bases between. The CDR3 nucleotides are TGTGCCAGCAGTTCAGACAGCCTCAGGACTGAAGCTTTCTTT. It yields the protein CASSSDSLRTEAFF.

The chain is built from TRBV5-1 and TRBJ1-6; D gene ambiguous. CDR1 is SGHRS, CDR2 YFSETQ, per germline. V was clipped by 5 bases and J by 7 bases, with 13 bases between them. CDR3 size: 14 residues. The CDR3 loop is CASRGNGENSPLHF. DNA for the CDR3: TGCGCCAGCAGAGGCAACGGGGAGAATTCACCCCTCCACTTT.